The entry below describes one TCR beta chain. The data belong to a study of T cells in Graves' hyperthyroidism and ophthalmopathy. Study-wide context: Prior to any treatment, at the point of initial diagnosis, peripheral blood was collected.

The CDR3 is 14 residues long. The germline V and J ends were trimmed by 0 bases and 5 bases, with 11 bases remaining between them. Germline values: CDR1 SGHDT, CDR2 YYEEEE. It was RNA transcripts that yielded the amplified TCR beta CDR3 regions. The HTBI primer set served for first-round RT-PCR of the TCR CDR3. Via MiXCR, TCRdb re-called the multiplex PCR reads, giving one row per CDR3 protein. The sample lists a few hundred thousand distinct CDR3 sequences, approximately 23% occurring once. This sequence was found in a woman aged 70-85 years with Graves' ophthalmopathy. Sequenced material: blood. The rearrangement uses TRBV5-6 and TRBJ2-5, with TRBD2 as a possible D gene (5 bases). The CDR3: CASSLASQRETQYF. DNA for the CDR3: TGTGCCAGCAGCTTGGCGTCGCAGCGGGAGACCCAGTACTTC. Based on the CDR3 plus reference TRBV5-6 and TRBJ2-5, the full variable domain is DAGVTQSPTHLIKTRGQQVTLRCSPKSGHDTVSWYQQALGQGPQFIFQYYEEEERQRGNFPDRFSGHQFPNYSSELNVNALLLGDSALYLCASSLASQRETQYFGPGTRLLVL.